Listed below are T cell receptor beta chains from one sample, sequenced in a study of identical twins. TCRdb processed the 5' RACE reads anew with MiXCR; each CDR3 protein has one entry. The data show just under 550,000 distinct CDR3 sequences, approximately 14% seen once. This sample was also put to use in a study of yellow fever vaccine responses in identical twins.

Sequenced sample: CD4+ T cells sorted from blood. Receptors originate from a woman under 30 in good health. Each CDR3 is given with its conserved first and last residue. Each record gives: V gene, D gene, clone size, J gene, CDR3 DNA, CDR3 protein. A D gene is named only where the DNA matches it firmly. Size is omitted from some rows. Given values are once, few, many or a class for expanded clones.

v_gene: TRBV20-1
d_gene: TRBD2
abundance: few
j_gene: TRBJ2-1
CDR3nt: TGCAGTGCTAGACCCATAGCGGGAGGGCCACAAAATGAGCAGTTCTTC
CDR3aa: CSARPIAGGPQNEQFF

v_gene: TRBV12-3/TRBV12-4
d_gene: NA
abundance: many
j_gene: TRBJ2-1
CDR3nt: TGTGCCAGCAGTCCAGGGGTCGGTGAGCAGTTCTTC
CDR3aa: CASSPGVGEQFF

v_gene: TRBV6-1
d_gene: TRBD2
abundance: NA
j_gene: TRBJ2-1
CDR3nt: TGTGCCAGCAGTGAAGCTATGGGACTAGCGGACAATGAGCAGTTCTTC
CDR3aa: CASSEAMGLADNEQFF

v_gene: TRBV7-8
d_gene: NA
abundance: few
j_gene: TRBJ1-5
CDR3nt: TGTGCCAGCAGCTTTATGCTGGCGCAAGGCAATCAGCCCCAGCATTTT
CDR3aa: CASSFMLAQGNQPQHF

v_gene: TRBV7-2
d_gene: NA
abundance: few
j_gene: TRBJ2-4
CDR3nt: TGTGCCAGCAGAATGACGGGGGACAAAAACATTCAGTACTTC
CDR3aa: CASRMTGDKNIQYF

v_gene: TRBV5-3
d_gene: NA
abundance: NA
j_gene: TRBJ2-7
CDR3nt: TGTGCCAGCAGCTTCCCGGGTCGACGGGGTTCTTACGAGCAGTACTTC
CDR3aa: CASSFPGRRGSYEQYF

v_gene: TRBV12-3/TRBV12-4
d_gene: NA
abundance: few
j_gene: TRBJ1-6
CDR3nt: TGTGCCAGCAGTTCCCATCGGTCACCCCTCCACTTT
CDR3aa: CASSSHRSPLHF

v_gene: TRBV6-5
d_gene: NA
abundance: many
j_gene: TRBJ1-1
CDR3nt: TGTGCCAGCAGTTACTCGATAGGGGCGGGTATTCGGAACACTGAAGCTTTCTTT
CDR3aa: CASSYSIGAGIRNTEAFF

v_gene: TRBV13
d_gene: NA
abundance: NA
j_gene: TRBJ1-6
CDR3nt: TGTGCCAGCAGCTCCGCCGACAGAGACAATTCACCCCTCCACTTT
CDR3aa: CASSSADRDNSPLHF

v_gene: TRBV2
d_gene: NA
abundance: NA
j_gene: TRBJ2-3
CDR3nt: TGTGCCAGCAAGGGGACCCTTCTAGCCACAGATACGCAGTATTTT
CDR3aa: CASKGTLLATDTQYF

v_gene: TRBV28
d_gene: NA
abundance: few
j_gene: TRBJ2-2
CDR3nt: TGTGCCAGCAGTCGCGCCTCGAACACCGGGGAGCTGTTTTTT
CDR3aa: CASSRASNTGELFF

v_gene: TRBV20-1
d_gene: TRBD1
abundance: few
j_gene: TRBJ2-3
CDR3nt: TGCAGTGCTTCCGACAGGGGGCGCCCAGATACGCAGTATTTT
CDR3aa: CSASDRGRPDTQYF

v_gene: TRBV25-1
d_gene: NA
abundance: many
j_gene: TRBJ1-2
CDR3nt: TGTGCCAGCAGTGAATCCGGGGGCTGGAACTATGGCTACACCTTC
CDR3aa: CASSESGGWNYGYTF

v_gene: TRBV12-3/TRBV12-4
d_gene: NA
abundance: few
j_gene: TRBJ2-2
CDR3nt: TGTGCCAGCAGTTTCAAGCGTCCCGGGGAGCTGTTTTTT
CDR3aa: CASSFKRPGELFF

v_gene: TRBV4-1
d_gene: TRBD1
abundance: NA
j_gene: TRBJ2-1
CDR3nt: TGCGCCAGCAGCCTCCGGGACAGGGGTTCTGAGCAGTTCTTC
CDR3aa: CASSLRDRGSEQFF

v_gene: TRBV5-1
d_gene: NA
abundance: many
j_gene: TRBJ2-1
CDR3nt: TGCGCCAGCAGCTTGTATGCAGGCGGTGAGCAGTTCTTC
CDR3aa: CASSLYAGGEQFF

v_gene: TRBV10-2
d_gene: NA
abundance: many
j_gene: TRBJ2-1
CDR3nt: TGCGCCAGCAGTGGACAGTCCTCCTACAATGAGCAGTTCTTC
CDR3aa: CASSGQSSYNEQFF

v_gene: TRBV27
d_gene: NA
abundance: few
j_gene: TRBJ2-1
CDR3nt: TGTGCCAGCAGTATGCGGGTAACCTACAATGAGCAGTTCTTC
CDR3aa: CASSMRVTYNEQFF

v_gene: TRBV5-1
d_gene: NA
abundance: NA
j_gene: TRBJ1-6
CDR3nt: TGCGCCAGCAGCTTCCGGGAAGATAATTCACCCCTCCACTTT
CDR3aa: CASSFREDNSPLHF

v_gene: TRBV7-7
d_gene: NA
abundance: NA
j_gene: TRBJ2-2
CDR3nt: TGTGCCAGCAGACCCGGGACTTCCGGGGAGCTGTTTTTT
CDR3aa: CASRPGTSGELFF

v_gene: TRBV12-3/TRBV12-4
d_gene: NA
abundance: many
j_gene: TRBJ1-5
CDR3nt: TGTGCCAGCAGTTTAGGTCAGAGCAATCAGCCCCAGCATTTT
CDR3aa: CASSLGQSNQPQHF

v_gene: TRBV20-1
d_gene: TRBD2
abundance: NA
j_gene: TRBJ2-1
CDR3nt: TGCAGTGCTCCTCTAGCGGGAATAGGGGAGCAGTTCTTC
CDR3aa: CSAPLAGIGEQFF

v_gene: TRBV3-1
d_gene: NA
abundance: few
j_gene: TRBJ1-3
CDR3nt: TGTGCCAGCAGCCAAGGGAGAAACACCATATATTTT
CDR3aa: CASSQGRNTIYF

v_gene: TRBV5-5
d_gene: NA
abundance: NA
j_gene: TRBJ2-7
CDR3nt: TGTGCCAGCAGCTTGAGTGGCAGGAGCCGCTCCTACGAGCAGTACTTC
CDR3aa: CASSLSGRSRSYEQYF

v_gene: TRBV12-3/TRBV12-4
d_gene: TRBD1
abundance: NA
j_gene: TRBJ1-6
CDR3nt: TGTGCCGGGCGGACAGGGGGCGTTAATTCACCCCTCCACTTT
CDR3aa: CAGRTGGVNSPLHF

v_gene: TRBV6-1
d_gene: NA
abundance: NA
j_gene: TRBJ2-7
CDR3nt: TGTGCCAGCAGTGAGGGACCGGACCCCAACGAGCAGTACTTC
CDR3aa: CASSEGPDPNEQYF

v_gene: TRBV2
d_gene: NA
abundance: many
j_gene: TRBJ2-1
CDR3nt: TGTGCCAGCAGTACCGGTAATGAGCAGTTCTTC
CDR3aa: CASSTGNEQFF

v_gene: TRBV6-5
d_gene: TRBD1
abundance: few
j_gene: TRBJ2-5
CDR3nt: TGTGCCAGCAGTTACTCCGGGACAGCCCAAGAGACCCAGTACTTC
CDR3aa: CASSYSGTAQETQYF

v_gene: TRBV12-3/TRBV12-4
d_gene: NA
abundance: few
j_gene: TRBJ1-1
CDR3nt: TGTGCCACCGCGGACAGTTACACTGAAGCTTTCTTT
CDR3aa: CATADSYTEAFF

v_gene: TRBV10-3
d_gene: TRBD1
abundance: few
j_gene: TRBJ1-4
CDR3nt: TGTGCCATCAGTGAGGGACAGGGTTTTGAAAAACTGTTTTTT
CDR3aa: CAISEGQGFEKLFF

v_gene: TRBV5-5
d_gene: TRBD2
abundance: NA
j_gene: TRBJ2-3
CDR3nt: TGTGCCAGCAGCTTCTACTCGACTAGCGGGGGGGTCATAGATACGCAGTATTTT
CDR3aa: CASSFYSTSGGVIDTQYF

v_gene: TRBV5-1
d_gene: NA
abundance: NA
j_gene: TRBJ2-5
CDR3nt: TGCGCCAGCGCCTCGTGGGGAGAGACCCAGTACTTC
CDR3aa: CASASWGETQYF

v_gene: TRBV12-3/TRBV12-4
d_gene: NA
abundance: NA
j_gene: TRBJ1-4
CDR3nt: TGTGCCAGCAGTTTGTCGGGGTTTAATGAAAAACTGTTTTTT
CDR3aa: CASSLSGFNEKLFF